This is a list of T cell receptor beta chains from one sample in a study of OX40 agonist ivuxolimab in advanced cancers. Only in-frame clones appear in the TCRdb table, and some are missing; sequencing was by immunoSEQ multiplex PCR. This sample has 60,000 to 65,000 clones, with 75% to 95% found just once. Sequenced here: CD4+ or CD8+ T cells sorted from blood, sampled in a trial of the OX40 agonist ivuxolimab. The receptors here all came from an adult with an advanced solid tumor such as melanoma, head and neck, liver or kidney cancer. Each CDR3 is given with its conserved first and last residue. D genes are given only for firm matches. Rows may omit the clone size; those that give it use once, few, many or a size class.

D gene,V gene,J gene,clone size,CDR3 DNA,CDR3 protein
TRBD2,TRBV5-4,TRBJ2-6,-,TGTGCCAGCAGCTTGGGGGGGAGGGCCTCTGGGGCCAACGTCCTGACTTTC,CASSLGGRASGANVLTF
TRBD2,TRBV7-2,TRBJ2-7,once,TGTGCCAGCAGCACCCGGACTAGCATCTACGAGCAGTACTTC,CASSTRTSIYEQYF